The 4 T cell receptor beta chains below all came from one sample that was sequenced in a study of shared clonotypes between healthy human individuals. CD45RO-negative cells were positively selected for CCR7, leaving out terminally differentiated effector memory CD45RA+ cells. Repertoires were generated with immunoSEQ multiplex PCR, while TCRdb's copy carries only in-frame clones and drops some. Here the sample spans 1.5 million to 2.5 million clones, approximately 94% being singletons. The specimen sequenced was naive CD8+ T cells sorted from blood. The receptors stem from a man aged 18-30 years in good health.

The CDR3 spells CASSLAPAGLNTEAFF. CDR3 in DNA: TGCGCCAGCAGCTTGGCCCCGGCAGGGTTGAACACTGAAGCTTTCTTT. The chain carries TRBV5-1 and TRBJ1-1, with D perhaps TRBD1 (5 bases). The ends were cut back, 0 bases at V and 0 bases at J, with 12 bases in the middle. The CDR3 extends over 16 amino acids. Germline V gene sequence: CDR1 SGHRS, CDR2 YFSETQ.

The CDR3 nucleotides read TGCGCCAGCAGAGCCCCTAGCGGGAGCTCCTACAATGAGCAGTTCTTC. Translation: CASRAPSGSSYNEQFF. This chain uses TRBV5-1 with TRBJ2-1; 10 bases fit TRBD2. Germline V gene data show CDR1 as SGHRS and CDR2 as YFSETQ. This CDR3 spans 16 amino acids. J was trimmed by 0 bases and V by 5 bases; bases with no gene match: 5.

V is TRBV5-1 and J is TRBJ1-1; 7 bases align to TRBD1. Germline CDR1 and CDR2: SGHRS and YFSETQ. V shed 3 bases, J shed 8 bases, and the junction held 7 bases outside the gene matches. The CDR3 loop spans 13 amino acids. CDR3 region: CASSWGGGEEAFF. The CDR3 coding sequence is TGCGCCAGCAGCTGGGGAGGGGGCGAGGAAGCTTTCTTT.

The chain is built from TRBV6-1 and TRBJ1-1; possibly TRBD1 for D (6 bases). The germline gives CDR1 MNHNS, CDR2 SASEGT. Trimming removed 5 bases from V and 3 bases from J, with 16 bases in between. CDR3 length equals 15 residues. The CDR3 bases are TGTGCCAGCAGTCCACCTAAGGGGGGGGACACTGAAGCTTTCTTT. This gives the protein CASSPPKGGDTEAFF.